Listed below are T cell receptor beta chains from one sample, sequenced in a study of cytomegalovirus exposure and HLA in healthy donors. Sequencing was performed with immunoSEQ multiplex PCR; in TCRdb, only in-frame clones are kept and a portion is missing. The table has over 110,000 clones, over 70% seen once. The sequencing input was PBMCs. These receptors originate from a man aged 40-55 years in good health and CMV-seronegative. Each CDR3 is given with its conserved first and last residue. A D gene is named only where the DNA matches it firmly. Only part of the rows carry a size: once, few, many, or a class if the clone is expanded.

NA | NA | TRBJ1-3 | TRBV7-2 | TGTGCCAGCAGCTTAGCATTGAGGGCACTCGGGGACACCATATATTTT | CASSLALRALGDTIYF
TRBD2 | NA | TRBJ2-7 | TRBV9 | TGTGCCAGCAGCCCCGGGGGGTACGAGCAGTACTTC | CASSPGGYEQYF
NA | NA | TRBJ1-6 | TRBV5-1 | TGCGCCAGCACCCCCGGGGGGATGAATAATTCACCCCTCCACTTT | CASTPGGMNNSPLHF
NA | NA | TRBJ2-1 | TRBV7-3 | TGTGCCAGCAGCTTAGAGGGAACAGTACCCGATGAGCAGTTCTTC | CASSLEGTVPDEQFF
TRBD1 | NA | TRBJ1-1 | TRBV10-3 | TGTGCCATCAGTGAGGACAGGGGCAACACTGAAGCTTTCTTT | CAISEDRGNTEAFF
NA | NA | TRBJ2-6 | TRBV5-1 | TGCGCCAGCAGCTTGCCTTCGGAGTCCGGGGCCAACGTCCTGACTTTC | CASSLPSESGANVLTF
NA | few | TRBJ2-7 | TRBV2 | TGTGCCAGCAGTGATATCAGGGGCTCCTACGAGCAGTACTTC | CASSDIRGSYEQYF
TRBD1 | NA | TRBJ1-1 | TRBV7-8 | TGTGCCAGCAGCTCCCAGGGGGCAAAGACTGAAGCTTTCTTT | CASSSQGAKTEAFF
NA | once | TRBJ2-3 | TRBV13 | TGTGCCAGCAGCGTCGCCGGGAGCACAGATACGCAGTATTTT | CASSVAGSTDTQYF
TRBD1 | once | TRBJ1-2 | TRBV6-1 | TGTGCCACCCTACAGGGGGCGCCTGACTATGGCTACACCTTC | CATLQGAPDYGYTF
NA | few | TRBJ1-1 | TRBV6-5 | TGTGCCAGCAGTTACTCCAGGATCGCTGAAGCTTTCTTT | CASSYSRIAEAFF
NA | once | TRBJ1-1 | TRBV4-1 | TGCGCCAGCAGCCCACCCAACAGGGAAAACACTGAAGCTTTCTTT | CASSPPNRENTEAFF
TRBD2 | NA | TRBJ2-2 | TRBV7-2 | TGTGCCAGCAGCCGACTAGCGGGGGGACCCCCAGGGCTGTTTTTT | CASSRLAGGPPGLFF
TRBD1 | NA | TRBJ2-4 | TRBV18 | TGTGCCAGCTCACCCGGGACAGGGGAAAACATTCAGTACTTC | CASSPGTGENIQYF
TRBD2 | few | TRBJ2-3 | TRBV7-6 | TGTGCCAGCAGCCTTACTAGCGGGGGGGGCACAGATACGCAGTATTTT | CASSLTSGGGTDTQYF
TRBD2 | NA | TRBJ2-1 | TRBV5-1 | TGCGCCAGCAGCTTGGGGGGGAATAGCGGGGTCGATGAGCAGTTCTTC | CASSLGGNSGVDEQFF
NA | once | TRBJ1-1 | TRBV10-1 | TGCGCCAGCAGTGAGTCGGTTCCAGGTTTTATGAACACTGAAGCTTTCTTT | CASSESVPGFMNTEAFF
NA | NA | TRBJ2-7 | TRBV5-1 | TGCGCCAGCAGCTCCTCTCCGCCCGGGACACTCTACGAGCAGTACTTC | CASSSSPPGTLYEQYF
NA | NA | TRBJ2-5 | TRBV19 | TGTGCCAGTAGGGAGACAGGCCAAGAGACCCAGTACTTC | CASRETGQETQYF
NA | NA | TRBJ2-7 | TRBV27 | TGTGCCAGCAGTTCCATCCAACGGACAGCCCCCTACGAGCAGTACTTC | CASSSIQRTAPYEQYF
TRBD1 | NA | TRBJ1-3 | TRBV15 | TGTGCCACTAGCAGGGGGCGGTCTGGAAACACCATATATTTT | CATSRGRSGNTIYF
TRBD1 | few | TRBJ1-1 | TRBV6-1 | TGTGCCAGCAGTGAAGGTCAGGGGGCGATCACTGAAGCTTTCTTT | CASSEGQGAITEAFF
NA | NA | TRBJ1-2 | TRBV28 | TGTGCCAGCAGGGGATTACAGGGTTACTATGGCTACACCTTC | CASRGLQGYYGYTF
NA | NA | TRBJ2-7 | TRBV28 | TGTGCCACGGGGTCAGGCTCCTACGAGCAGTACTTC | CATGSGSYEQYF
TRBD1 | NA | TRBJ2-3 | TRBV9 | TGTGCCAGCAGCGAAAGGACAGGGGGCGCCCCTAATACGCAGTATTTT | CASSERTGGAPNTQYF
NA | NA | TRBJ2-7 | TRBV25-1 | TGTGCCAGCAGTGAATATTGGGCCGAGCAGTACTTC | CASSEYWAEQYF
NA | NA | TRBJ1-1 | TRBV5-1 | TGCGCCAGTAGCTTGGACATAAACACTGAAGCTTTCTTT | CASSLDINTEAFF
TRBD1 | few | TRBJ1-1 | TRBV5-1 | TGCGCCAGCAGCTCCGGACAGGGGGCCACTGAAGCTTTCTTT | CASSSGQGATEAFF
NA | NA | TRBJ1-1 | TRBV7-9 | TGTGCCAGCAGCTTCGGGAGGGGGGTCACAAGGGTGAACACTGAAGCTTTCTTT | CASSFGRGVTRVNTEAFF
NA | NA | TRBJ2-7 | TRBV30 | TGTGCCTGGACCTCCCCCCCCTCCTACGAGCAGTACTTC | CAWTSPPSYEQYF
TRBD1 | NA | TRBJ1-5 | TRBV29-1 | TGCAGCGTTGGTACAGGGGCTCAGCCCCAGCATTTT | CSVGTGAQPQHF
TRBD1 | NA | TRBJ2-7 | TRBV9 | TGTGCCAGCAGCCCCCACGGGACAGGGGGCGACGAGCAGTACTTC | CASSPHGTGGDEQYF
NA | few | TRBJ1-4 | TRBV7-9 | TGTGCCAGCAGCCCTCAGGGAAATGAAAAACTGTTTTTT | CASSPQGNEKLFF
NA | once | TRBJ1-6 | TRBV19 | TGTGCCAGTAGTATTGGGACTTTTTCACCCCTCCACTTT | CASSIGTFSPLHF
NA | few | TRBJ2-7 | TRBV4-1 | TGCGCCAGCAGCGCTAATAACGAGCAGTACTTC | CASSANNEQYF
TRBD1 | NA | TRBJ2-7 | TRBV11-2 | TGTGCCAGCAGCCCCTATTCGGACAGGGCAGCCTACGAGCAGTACTTC | CASSPYSDRAAYEQYF